This record looks at one T cell receptor beta chain sequence and its context. Its specificity is unknown. Regarding time point: peripheral blood 6 weeks after treatment start. The study collected 1 to 8 samples per patient, pretreatment and on-treatment. The sample originates from a study of PD-L1 blockade in urothelial cancer. Study-wide background: Blood samples had a median of approximately 150,000 T cells, more than 65,000 unique TCRs, and clonality roughly 0.073. General study points: Better progression-free and overall survival followed lower pretreatment blood clonality.

CDR3 size: 12 residues. CDR1 is GTSNPN and CDR2 is SVGIG in the germline V gene (reference sequence). With 0 bases removed from V and 1 base from J, the gap between germline ends came to 3 bases. Assay: immunoSEQ multiplex PCR; the TCRdb copy retains only in-frame clones and omits some. The data contain roughly 120,000 clones, around 89% of them singletons. J is TRBJ2-5 and V is TRBV30; D unresolved. This receptor was obtained from a man aged 55-75 years with urothelial cancer. This specimen consisted of PBMCs, obtained around atezolizumab (anti-PD-L1) treatment. The DNA of the CDR3 is TGTGCCTGGAGTGTCATCCAAGAGACCCAGTACTTC. Its protein product is CAWSVIQETQYF. The variable domain in full, completed from reference TRBV30 and TRBJ2-5, reads SQTIHQWPATLVQPVGSPLSLECTVEGTSNPNLYWYRQAAGRGLQLLFYSVGIGQISSEVPQNLSASRPQDRQFILSSKKLLLSDSGFYLCAWSVIQETQYFGPGTRLLVL.